Below are 24 T cell receptor beta chains sequenced from a single sample in a study of blood T cells in healthy people across ages. A second PCR of roughly 7 to 11 cycles used a sample-barcoded 5' primer and a J-beta primer mix. TCRdb re-analysed the 5' RACE reads in MiXCR, keeping a single row per CDR3 protein. The table has some 1.5 million distinct CDR3 sequences, over 25% seen once. Sequencing used blood. All receptors come from a woman between 25 and 40 years old in good health.

About this clonotype: A much larger clone is a single base away; this may be a read error. V and J are TRBV7-2 and TRBJ2-1, with 7 bases lining up with TRBD2. The CDR3 runs to 17 residues. Unmatched junction bases numbered 18, after V lost 3 bases and J lost 10 bases. In germline, CDR1 is SGHTA, CDR2 FQGNSA. The DNA for the CDR3 is TGTGCCAGCAGCTTTAGGGTCACTAGCGCAAACTCCTACGAGCAGTTCTTC. Amino acid sequence: CASSFRVTSANSYEQFF.

The chain has TRBV3-1 and TRBJ2-3; either TRBD1 or TRBD2 may fit D (5 bases each). Trimming pared 3 bases from V and 2 bases from J, leaving 18 bases between. In germline, CDR1 is LGHDT, CDR2 YNNKEL (reference sequence). The CDR3 extends over 17 amino acids. In DNA form, the CDR3 reads TGTGCCAGCAGCCACCTATCCGGGGCTAGCCCCACAGATACGCAGTATTTT. Protein sequence: CASSHLSGASPTDTQYF.

This clonotype was counted between two and nine times. The rearrangement joins TRBV5-6 to TRBJ2-7; 7 bases match TRBD1. With V trimmed by 3 bases and J by 2 bases, 11 bases remained unmatched. Germline assignment: CDR1 SGHDT and CDR2 YYEEEE. CDR3 length: 16 residues. Here the CDR3 DNA reads TGTGCCAGCAGCTCCCGTCCATCCAGGGGGACCTACGAGCAGTACTTC. This encodes CASSSRPSRGTYEQYF.

This clonotype was seen many times. The chain carries TRBV6-5 and TRBJ2-5, with D hard to call. Trimming cost V 0 bases and J 5 bases, with 7 bases left between them. In germline, CDR1 is MNHEY, CDR2 SVGAGI. This CDR3 region has 13 residues. The CDR3 DNA reads TGTGCCAGCAGTTACTCGGTCGGGGAGACCCAGTACTTC. It translates to CASSYSVGETQYF.

The rearrangement uses TRBV5-1 and TRBJ1-1; tentatively, D is TRBD1 (6 bases). This CDR3 is built from 14 residues. Per germline, CDR1 SGHRS and CDR2 YFSETQ. V lost 2 bases, J lost 5 bases, and 13 bases lay in between. The chain's CDR3 is CASSFYRVDTEAFF. The DNA of the CDR3 is TGCGCCAGCAGCTTCTACAGGGTAGATACTGAAGCTTTCTTT.

The CDR3 spells CASSRTEVVTHGYTF. In DNA, the CDR3 is TGTGCCAGCAGCCGAACAGAAGTTGTGACTCATGGCTACACCTTC. The rearrangement links TRBV3-1 to TRBJ1-2; D unresolved. The length of the CDR3 is 15 residues. Trimming took 4 bases from V and 6 from J, leaving 18 bases between them. The germline V gene has CDR1 LGHDT and CDR2 YNNKEL (reference sequence).

There are a few counts of this clonotype. This chain links TRBV12-3 or TRBV12-4 with TRBJ1-5, with D possibly TRBD1 on 6 matching bases. There are 13 residues in the CDR3. V was cut by 5 bases and J by 11 bases, with 16 bases left in between. CDR3 residues: CASSIDTGRAQHF. The CDR3 DNA sequence: TGTGCCAGCAGTATCGACACAGGGAGGGCCCAGCATTTT.

This clonotype has only a few counts. The rearrangement joins TRBV12-3 or TRBV12-4 to TRBJ1-6; TRBD1 is a possible D gene (6 bases). V lost 5 bases and J lost 6, with 17 bases in between. This CDR3 contains 16 residues. The CDR3 loop is CASSGRQAGGNSPLHF. CDR3 DNA: TGTGCCAGCAGTGGCAGACAGGCCGGTGGTAATTCACCCCTCCACTTT.

This clonotype showed up many times. V is TRBV9 and J is TRBJ2-1; D is uncertain. Germline CDR1 SGDLS, CDR2 YYNGEE. The V and J ends lost 3 bases and 4 bases respectively, with 8 bases between them. This CDR3 region has 13 residues. CDR3 sequence reads: CASSEVQYNEQFF. CDR3 in DNA: TGTGCCAGCAGCGAGGTCCAATACAATGAGCAGTTCTTC.

This clonotype was seen a handful of times. The CDR3 spells CASSVGQGMGQPQHF. The CDR3 bases are TGTGCCAGCAGCGTAGGGCAGGGAATGGGTCAGCCCCAGCATTTT. This sequence joins TRBV9 and TRBJ1-5, with a tentative D call TRBD1 (5 bases). The V end was cut by 0 bases, the J end by 6 bases, with 13 bases between. This CDR3 spans 15 amino acids. Germline V lookup: CDR1 SGDLS, CDR2 YYNGEE.

The chain combines TRBV5-1 with TRBJ2-7, with D possibly TRBD2 on 5 matching bases. Between the trimmed V and J ends, which lost 2 bases and 0 bases, there was a span of 15 bases. The CDR3 is made up of 16 amino acids. The germline V gene encodes CDR1 SGHRS and CDR2 YFSETQ. For the CDR3, the DNA is TGCGCCAGCAGCTTAGGGAGTCCGTTAAACTCCTACGAGCAGTACTTC. Translating it yields CASSLGSPLNSYEQYF.

Written as DNA, the CDR3 is TGTGCCAGCAGTTTAAAACTAGCGTTCTACAATGAGCAGTTCTTC. The encoded protein is CASSLKLAFYNEQFF. The chain carries TRBV12-3 or TRBV12-4 and TRBJ2-1, with 7 bases identical to TRBD2. After removal of 2 bases from V and 3 bases from J, the junction contained 4 bases not matched to a gene. The CDR3 totals 15 residues.

This clonotype was seen at least ten times. The genes are TRBV28 and TRBJ2-5; TRBD2 aligns across 8 bases. The CDR3 has 16 residues. Looked up from germline, CDR1 is MDHEN and CDR2 is SYDVKM. Trimming took 10 bases from V and 4 from J; bases not matched to a gene: 17. Written as DNA, the CDR3 is TGTGCCACACAGCCCCGCGGGGGGTGGGCTGCAGAGACCCAGTACTTC. Protein: CATQPRGGWAAETQYF.

The chain carries TRBV29-1 and TRBJ2-5; D not certain. This CDR3 is 12 amino acids long. Germline assignment: CDR1 SQVTM and CDR2 ANQGSEA. With 1 base removed from V and 5 bases from J, the gap between germline ends came to 8 bases. CDR3 in amino acids: CSVEAQSETQYF. In DNA form, the CDR3 reads TGCAGCGTTGAAGCCCAGTCGGAGACCCAGTACTTC.

The chain is built from TRBV5-1 and TRBJ1-4; tentative D call: TRBD1 (6 bases). Trimming left V 6 bases short and J 5 bases short, with 23 bases between. Germline-derived CDR1 and CDR2 are SGHRS and YFSETQ. The CDR3 consists of 17 residues. DNA for the CDR3: TGCGCCAGCACGACCGTGGGGGGCGCCGGGGGAAATGAAAAACTGTTTTTT. This gives the protein CASTTVGGAGGNEKLFF. Filled out from reference TRBV5-1 and TRBJ1-4, the complete variable domain reads KAGVTQTPRYLIKTRGQQVTLSCSPISGHRSVSWYQQTPGQGLQFLFEYFSETQRNKGNFPGRFSGRQFSNSRSEMNVSTLELGDSALYLCASTTVGGAGGNEKLFFGSGTQLSVL.

This clonotype was seen a few times. The V call is TRBV7-2, the J call TRBJ2-1; TRBD2 agrees at 15 bases. This CDR3 comprises 16 residues. Germline V CDR1 and CDR2: SGHTA, FQGNSA. After removal of 5 bases from V and 6 bases from J, the junction contained 5 bases not matched to a gene. The CDR3 DNA reads as TGTGCCAGCAGCGAACCGGGACTAGCGGGGGGCAATGAGCAGTTCTTC. Protein sequence: CASSEPGLAGGNEQFF. Supplemented by reference TRBV7-2 and TRBJ2-1, the full variable domain reads GAGVSQSPSNKVTEKGKDVELRCDPISGHTALYWYRQSLGQGLEFLIYFQGNSAPDKSGLPSDRFSAERTGGSVSTLTIQRTQQEDSAVYLCASSEPGLAGGNEQFFGPGTRLTVL.

This clonotype has at least ten counts. The V call is TRBV7-9, the J call TRBJ2-1; 8 bases are shared with TRBD2. Germline V lookup: CDR1 SEHNR, CDR2 FQNEAQ (reference sequence). V shed 6 bases and J 6 bases; nucleotides not matched to a gene: 10. The length of the CDR3 is 15 residues. The CDR3 sequence is CASSSPGGSPNEQFF. DNA for the CDR3: TGTGCCAGCAGTTCCCCGGGGGGGAGCCCCAATGAGCAGTTCTTC.

This clonotype was detected ten times or more. V gene TRBV6-6 combines with J gene TRBJ2-7, with D hard to call. The V end lost 2 bases, the J end lost 5 bases, and 16 bases lay between the germline ends. This CDR3 is built from 15 residues. From germline, CDR1 is MNHNY and CDR2 SVGAGI (reference sequence). CDR3 sequence reads: CASSYVARTSDEQYF. Written as DNA, the CDR3 is TGTGCCAGCAGTTACGTCGCTAGAACATCGGACGAGCAGTACTTC.

The chain links TRBV27 to TRBJ2-7; D may be TRBD1 (5 bases). Germline-derived CDR1 and CDR2 are MNHEY and SMNVEV (reference sequence). This CDR3 spans 15 amino acids. V was clipped by 2 bases and J by 3 bases, with 14 bases between them. The CDR3 reads CASSLGATSYYEQYF. CDR3 nucleotides: TGTGCCAGCAGTTTAGGGGCAACCTCGTACTACGAGCAGTACTTC.

This clonotype was counted only a few times. The gene calls are TRBV29-1 and TRBJ2-5, with D unclear. The germline V gene encodes CDR1 SQVTM and CDR2 ANQGSEA. The V gene lost 6 bases and the J gene lost 7 bases, with 21 bases spanning the gap. The CDR3 is made up of 14 amino acids. The CDR3 protein is CSVSNEEAQWTQYF. CDR3 coding DNA: TGCAGCGTCTCAAATGAAGAGGCCCAGTGGACCCAGTACTTC. The variable domain in full, completed from reference TRBV29-1 and TRBJ2-5, reads SAVISQKPSRDICQRGTSLTIQCQVDSQVTMMFWYRQQPGQSLTLIATANQGSEATYESGFVIDKFPISRPNLTFSTLTVSNMSPEDSSIYLCSVSNEEAQWTQYFGPGTRLLVL.

V gene TRBV6-1 combines with J gene TRBJ2-3; 8 nucleotides match TRBD2. Germline lookup yields CDR1 MNHNS and CDR2 SASEGT. The CDR3 runs to 14 residues. Unmatched junction bases numbered 6, after V lost 7 bases and J lost 3 bases. The CDR3 here is CASMSAGGTDTQYF. CDR3 coding DNA: TGTGCCAGCATGTCGGCGGGAGGTACAGATACGCAGTATTTT.

A note on this clonotype: Possible read error: a much larger clone is one base away. This rearrangement joins TRBV10-1 to TRBJ2-5; 9 bases match TRBD2. Germline lookup yields CDR1 WNHNN and CDR2 SYGVQD (reference sequence). V shed 0 bases and J 11 bases; nucleotides not matched to a gene: 13. The CDR3 is 16 residues long. The CDR3 bases are TGCGCCAGCAGTGAGTCGGTGGCGGGGGGGCCAAATGAGCAGTACTTC. It codes for CASSESVAGGPNEQYF.

This chain joins TRBV29-1 and TRBJ2-1; D is uncertain. Trimming took off 3 bases at V and 6 bases at J, with 12 bases between the two ends. This CDR3 has 13 residues. Per the germline V gene, CDR1 is SQVTM and CDR2 is ANQGSEA. CDR3 in amino acids: CSVELFPGNEQFF. The CDR3 DNA reads as TGCAGCGTTGAGTTGTTTCCGGGCAATGAGCAGTTCTTC.

The V gene is TRBV11-2, the J gene TRBJ1-1, with D tentatively TRBD1 (5 bases). The CDR3 runs to 16 residues. Germline V gene lookup returns CDR1 SGHAT and CDR2 FQNNGV. V was clipped by 5 bases and J by 0 bases, with 16 bases between them. Here the CDR3 reads CASSLSSGLLNTEAFF. The CDR3 bases are TGTGCCAGCAGCCTCTCCTCAGGGCTCCTGAACACTGAAGCTTTCTTT.